This T cell receptor (beta chain) was sequenced for a study of blood T cell repertoires in COVID-19. Two negative PCRs, clearance, or symptom resolution had been documented for recovered Cohort 3 donors. The germline CDR1 and CDR2 sequences are LGHNT and FRNRAP. The V segment lost 0 bases and the J segment 4 bases; nucleotides outside the gene matches: 15. CDR3 length: 19 residues. Sequencing used immunoSEQ multiplex PCR; TCRdb keeps in-frame clones, though not all of them. The sample has about 170,000 clones; 84% are singletons. The sample comprised PBMCs or T cells enriched from blood (not recorded which). This chain connects TRBV12-5 to TRBJ1-3, with TRBD1 matching 7 bases. This receptor was taken from a man over 45 who had recovered from COVID-19. CDR3 protein: CASGLVPNLRQGLGNTIYF. The CDR3 DNA sequence: TGTGCTAGTGGTTTGGTCCCAAATTTAAGACAGGGTCTAGGAAACACCATATATTTT.